These T cell receptor beta chains were read from a single sample in a study of cytomegalovirus exposure and HLA in healthy donors. The method was immunoSEQ multiplex PCR; TCRdb's version includes in-frame clones alone and lacks a portion of them. The table has about 200,000 clones, almost 80% seen once. Sequences were obtained from PBMCs. These receptors were taken from a male donor in good health and CMV-seronegative. Both conserved end residues are part of each CDR3. A D gene is named only where the DNA matches it firmly. Some rows have no size entry. The others give once, few or many, or a class for an expanded clone.

v_gene: TRBV27
j_gene: TRBJ2-7
abundance: NA
d_gene: TRBD2
CDR3nt: TGTGCCAGCAGTTTAAGGGCTTACGGGGGGATCACCTACGAGCAGTACTTC
CDR3aa: CASSLRAYGGITYEQYF

v_gene: TRBV10-1
j_gene: TRBJ2-5
abundance: NA
d_gene: TRBD2
CDR3nt: TGCGCCAGCAGGACTAGCGGAAGGAACCAAGAGACCCAGTACTTC
CDR3aa: CASRTSGRNQETQYF

v_gene: TRBV9
j_gene: TRBJ2-3
abundance: NA
d_gene: TRBD2
CDR3nt: TGTGCCAGCAGCGTAGAGGGGCTAGCGGGATTCGGAGCAGATACGCAGTATTTT
CDR3aa: CASSVEGLAGFGADTQYF

v_gene: TRBV11-2
j_gene: TRBJ1-5
abundance: few
d_gene: NA
CDR3nt: TGTGCCAGCAGCCCGGGAGACGATCAGCCCCAGCATTTT
CDR3aa: CASSPGDDQPQHF

v_gene: TRBV5-1
j_gene: TRBJ2-7
abundance: NA
d_gene: NA
CDR3nt: TGCGCCAGCAGCTTGGATACTTCCGGGTCCTACGAGCAGTACTTC
CDR3aa: CASSLDTSGSYEQYF

v_gene: TRBV13
j_gene: TRBJ2-7
abundance: NA
d_gene: NA
CDR3nt: TGTGCCAGCAGCCCCCAAAGCTCCTACGAGCAGTACTTC
CDR3aa: CASSPQSSYEQYF

v_gene: TRBV27
j_gene: TRBJ1-6
abundance: NA
d_gene: TRBD1
CDR3nt: TGTGCCAGCAGTCCCTGGACAGGGTCCGATAATTCACCCCTCCACTTT
CDR3aa: CASSPWTGSDNSPLHF

v_gene: TRBV28
j_gene: TRBJ1-5
abundance: NA
d_gene: NA
CDR3nt: TGTGCCAGCTGGTCCCCGGGGTATCAGCCCCAGCATTTT
CDR3aa: CASWSPGYQPQHF

v_gene: TRBV10-1
j_gene: TRBJ1-1
abundance: NA
d_gene: NA
CDR3nt: TGCGCCAGCAGTGAGTCGACGGGACTCGTGGGCCAAGCGGAAGCTTTCTTT
CDR3aa: CASSESTGLVGQAEAFF

v_gene: TRBV5-1
j_gene: TRBJ2-7
abundance: NA
d_gene: NA
CDR3nt: TGCGCCAGCAGCTTGGACGGTTCCTCCACCCTCGAGCAGTACTTC
CDR3aa: CASSLDGSSTLEQYF

v_gene: TRBV9
j_gene: TRBJ2-1
abundance: NA
d_gene: TRBD2
CDR3nt: TGTGCCAGCACAATAGCGGGAGGAGGGGAGCAGTTCTTC
CDR3aa: CASTIAGGGEQFF

v_gene: TRBV5-1
j_gene: TRBJ2-5
abundance: NA
d_gene: NA
CDR3nt: TGCGCCAGCAGGGAGCCCGATGGGACCCAGTACTTC
CDR3aa: CASREPDGTQYF

v_gene: TRBV5-1
j_gene: TRBJ1-2
abundance: NA
d_gene: TRBD1
CDR3nt: TGCGCCAGCAGCCCACGGACAGGGGAAGGGTCTAACTATGGCTACACCTTC
CDR3aa: CASSPRTGEGSNYGYTF

v_gene: TRBV5-1
j_gene: TRBJ2-1
abundance: NA
d_gene: TRBD2
CDR3nt: TGCGCCAGCAGCTTGTACAGCGGGAGAGAGACTACGGGGGGCAATGAGCAGTTCTTC
CDR3aa: CASSLYSGRETTGGNEQFF

v_gene: TRBV19
j_gene: TRBJ2-2
abundance: NA
d_gene: TRBD1
CDR3nt: TGTGCCAGTAGCCTCGGGACAGGGGGGACCGGGGAGCTGTTTTTT
CDR3aa: CASSLGTGGTGELFF

v_gene: TRBV7-8
j_gene: TRBJ2-7
abundance: few
d_gene: NA
CDR3nt: TGTGCCAGCAGCTCACTGACAAATTCCTACGAGCAGTACTTC
CDR3aa: CASSSLTNSYEQYF

v_gene: TRBV6-5
j_gene: TRBJ2-2
abundance: NA
d_gene: NA
CDR3nt: TGTGCCAGCAGCCCCTCGGCTAGCCCTACCGGGGAGCTGTTTTTT
CDR3aa: CASSPSASPTGELFF

v_gene: TRBV6-6
j_gene: TRBJ2-7
abundance: NA
d_gene: TRBD2
CDR3nt: TGTGCCAGCAGTTACGCCGGGACTAGTGCCGACGAGCAGTACTTC
CDR3aa: CASSYAGTSADEQYF

v_gene: TRBV6-8
j_gene: TRBJ1-2
abundance: few
d_gene: TRBD1
CDR3nt: TGTGCCAGAGTTTCCCCGGGGGACAGGGATTCGGACTATGGCTACACCTTC
CDR3aa: CARVSPGDRDSDYGYTF

v_gene: TRBV5-6
j_gene: TRBJ2-7
abundance: NA
d_gene: NA
CDR3nt: TGTGCCAGCAGCTTGGGCAGTTCCTACGAGCAGTACTTC
CDR3aa: CASSLGSSYEQYF

v_gene: TRBV27
j_gene: TRBJ2-7
abundance: NA
d_gene: NA
CDR3nt: TGTGCCAGCAGCCGACAGGGAGGATCCTACGAGCAGTACTTC
CDR3aa: CASSRQGGSYEQYF

v_gene: TRBV6-5
j_gene: TRBJ2-7
abundance: NA
d_gene: NA
CDR3nt: TGTGCCAGCAGGGTGGGCGACGAGCAGTACTTC
CDR3aa: CASRVGDEQYF

v_gene: TRBV5-1
j_gene: TRBJ2-1
abundance: NA
d_gene: TRBD2
CDR3nt: TGCGCCACTAACGGGGGGGCTAGTGAGTTTTCTGAGCAGTTCTTC
CDR3aa: CATNGGASEFSEQFF

v_gene: TRBV7-3
j_gene: TRBJ2-5
abundance: NA
d_gene: TRBD1
CDR3nt: TGTGCCAGCAGCTTATCCCCTGTCGTGGGACAGGGGGGAATGGAGACCCAGTACTTC
CDR3aa: CASSLSPVVGQGGMETQYF

v_gene: TRBV28
j_gene: TRBJ1-1
abundance: NA
d_gene: TRBD1
CDR3nt: TGTGCCAGCAGTTTAGCTACAGGGGAGCGCACTGAAGCTTTCTTT
CDR3aa: CASSLATGERTEAFF

v_gene: TRBV18
j_gene: TRBJ1-1
abundance: NA
d_gene: TRBD1
CDR3nt: TGTGCCAGCTCACCACTAGGACAGGGAACCCTTAACACTGAAGCTTTCTTT
CDR3aa: CASSPLGQGTLNTEAFF

v_gene: TRBV7-9
j_gene: TRBJ2-1
abundance: NA
d_gene: TRBD2
CDR3nt: TGTGCCAGCAGCCTTTGGGGGACTAGCGGGAGCAATGAGCAGTTCTTC
CDR3aa: CASSLWGTSGSNEQFF

v_gene: TRBV7-9
j_gene: TRBJ2-5
abundance: NA
d_gene: TRBD2
CDR3nt: TGTTCCAGCAGCTTAACGGCGGGAGGGCCAGCGACCCAGTACTTC
CDR3aa: CSSSLTAGGPATQYF

v_gene: TRBV29-1
j_gene: TRBJ2-5
abundance: once
d_gene: TRBD2
CDR3nt: TGCAGCCTGACTAGCGGGCAAGAGACCCAGTACTTC
CDR3aa: CSLTSGQETQYF

v_gene: TRBV5-8
j_gene: TRBJ2-1
abundance: NA
d_gene: NA
CDR3nt: TGTGCCAGCAGCTGGACGGGGACGGACAGCTCCTACAATGAGCAGTTCTTC
CDR3aa: CASSWTGTDSSYNEQFF

v_gene: TRBV9
j_gene: TRBJ2-2
abundance: once
d_gene: NA
CDR3nt: TGTGCCAGCAGCGTAGCTGGGGAGTACTTGAACACCGGGGAGCTGTTTTTT
CDR3aa: CASSVAGEYLNTGELFF

v_gene: TRBV30
j_gene: TRBJ1-1
abundance: once
d_gene: NA
CDR3nt: TGTGCCTGCTCCCACCAGTCGAACACTGAAGCTTTCTTT
CDR3aa: CACSHQSNTEAFF

v_gene: TRBV25-1
j_gene: TRBJ1-1
abundance: NA
d_gene: NA
CDR3nt: TGTGCCAGCAGTTCCCCGCATAGGGGGTCAGCTTTCTTT
CDR3aa: CASSSPHRGSAFF

v_gene: TRBV5-1
j_gene: TRBJ2-7
abundance: NA
d_gene: NA
CDR3nt: TGCGCCAGCAGCTCGGGACACCCCTACGAGCAGTACTTC
CDR3aa: CASSSGHPYEQYF

v_gene: TRBV5-4
j_gene: TRBJ2-2
abundance: NA
d_gene: TRBD1
CDR3nt: TGTGCCAGCAGCTTCGGACAGGGGGCCGGCACCGGGGAGCTGTTTTTT
CDR3aa: CASSFGQGAGTGELFF

v_gene: TRBV2
j_gene: TRBJ2-7
abundance: few
d_gene: NA
CDR3nt: TGTGCCAGCTGTGGGGCTTTGACCTCTGGCCAAAACGAGCAGTACTTC
CDR3aa: CASCGALTSGQNEQYF

v_gene: TRBV2
j_gene: TRBJ1-1
abundance: NA
d_gene: TRBD1
CDR3nt: TGTGCCAGCAGTGTGTCAGGGGGATACACTGAAGCTTTCTTT
CDR3aa: CASSVSGGYTEAFF

v_gene: TRBV6-6
j_gene: TRBJ2-7
abundance: NA
d_gene: NA
CDR3nt: TGTGCCAGCAGTGGGCAGGGAGGTAGAATACAATACGAGCAGTACTTC
CDR3aa: CASSGQGGRIQYEQYF

v_gene: TRBV29-1
j_gene: TRBJ1-4
abundance: NA
d_gene: TRBD1
CDR3nt: TGCAGCGCCGAAGGGACAGGGGAAAAACTGTTTTTT
CDR3aa: CSAEGTGEKLFF

v_gene: TRBV14
j_gene: TRBJ2-1
abundance: NA
d_gene: NA
CDR3nt: TGTGCCAGCAGCCAAGCGAGGTCCCTCAATGAGCAGTTCTTC
CDR3aa: CASSQARSLNEQFF

v_gene: TRBV6-1
j_gene: TRBJ1-6
abundance: NA
d_gene: NA
CDR3nt: TGTGCCAGCAGTGGGGAAGGGGTTGGGAATTCACCCCTCCACTTT
CDR3aa: CASSGEGVGNSPLHF

v_gene: TRBV7-8
j_gene: TRBJ2-3
abundance: NA
d_gene: NA
CDR3nt: TGTGCCAGCAGCGACCCAATGGGCGCAGGAGATACGCAGTATTTT
CDR3aa: CASSDPMGAGDTQYF

v_gene: TRBV6-5
j_gene: TRBJ2-6
abundance: NA
d_gene: NA
CDR3nt: TGTGCCAGTCAAGGTCTAGGGGCTGGGGCCAACGTCCTGACTTTC
CDR3aa: CASQGLGAGANVLTF

v_gene: TRBV6-5
j_gene: TRBJ2-1
abundance: NA
d_gene: TRBD1
CDR3nt: TGTGCCAGCACGACTGGACAGGGCTCCTACAATGAGCAGTTCTTC
CDR3aa: CASTTGQGSYNEQFF

v_gene: TRBV4-1
j_gene: TRBJ2-7
abundance: NA
d_gene: TRBD2
CDR3nt: TGCGCCAGCAGCCAAGAAGGCGGGAGATCCTACGAGCAGTACTTC
CDR3aa: CASSQEGGRSYEQYF

v_gene: TRBV14
j_gene: TRBJ2-1
abundance: NA
d_gene: TRBD1
CDR3nt: TGTGCCAGCAGCCAAGTTTCACAGGGGCTGGGTGAGCAGTTCTTC
CDR3aa: CASSQVSQGLGEQFF

v_gene: TRBV7-8
j_gene: TRBJ2-7
abundance: NA
d_gene: NA
CDR3nt: TGTGCCAGCAGTTCCGGGACATCTCGATACGAGCAGTACTTC
CDR3aa: CASSSGTSRYEQYF

v_gene: TRBV27
j_gene: TRBJ2-5
abundance: NA
d_gene: TRBD2
CDR3nt: TGTGCCAGCAGGTTACTAGCGGGAAGAGAGACCCAGTACTTC
CDR3aa: CASRLLAGRETQYF

v_gene: TRBV2
j_gene: TRBJ2-7
abundance: once
d_gene: NA
CDR3nt: TGTGCCAGCAGTGATGATCGCGGGGTCTCCTACGAGCAGTACTTC
CDR3aa: CASSDDRGVSYEQYF